This is a list of T cell receptor beta chains from one sample in a study of patients and donors after allogeneic stem cell transplantation. In TCRdb, the RT-PCR reads were re-called with MiXCR into one record per CDR3 protein. The repertoire holds over 400,000 distinct CDR3 sequences, roughly 16% seen once, with around 6.8% in the top ten. What was sequenced was blood, either unsorted or a sorted T cell fraction (not recorded which). The receptors stem from a human donor who was either an allogeneic HSCT recipient or a stem cell or donor lymphocyte infusion donor (not recorded which). It is not recorded whose cells these are; they may come from a transplant donor. The CDR3 runs from the conserved cysteine through the conserved F or W. Fields, in order: V gene, J gene, D gene, clone size, CDR3 DNA, CDR3 protein. A D gene is named only where the DNA matches it firmly. Expanded clones get a size class; other rows say once, few or many, or leave the size out.

TRBV5-1	TRBJ2-5	TRBD1	many	TGCGCCAGCAGCTTAGGGACAGCTCCAGGGGAGACCCAGTACTTC	CASSLGTAPGETQYF
TRBV6-5	TRBJ2-1	TRBD2	few	TGTGCCAGCAGTTACGTCCGCGGGGGGTTCAACGAGCAGTTCTTC	CASSYVRGGFNEQFF
TRBV9	TRBJ1-1	TRBD1	NA	TGTGCCAGCAGCGTAGGGACAGGGGGTGCTTTGAGCACTGAAGCTTTCTTT	CASSVGTGGALSTEAFF
TRBV7-6	TRBJ1-6	NA	NA	TGTGCCAGCAGCTTAGGGGGGGCCCTCTCCTATAATTCACCCCTCCACTTT	CASSLGGALSYNSPLHF
TRBV6-5	TRBJ1-2	TRBD1	NA	TGTGCCAGCAGTTACTTGACAGGGAACTATGGCTACACCTTC	CASSYLTGNYGYTF
TRBV5-1	TRBJ2-2	NA	NA	TGCGCCAGCAGCTTGGACAGGCAAGGCGCCGGGGAGCTGTTTTTT	CASSLDRQGAGELFF
TRBV11-2	TRBJ1-2	TRBD1	few	TGTGCCAGCAGCTTAGGAGGACAGGGCCTCCTCTATGGCTACACCTTC	CASSLGGQGLLYGYTF
TRBV5-1	TRBJ1-2	TRBD1	NA	TGCGCCAGCAGAGGACAGGAAGGGTTGGGCTACACCTTC	CASRGQEGLGYTF
TRBV20-1	TRBJ2-1	TRBD2	few	TGCAGTGCTTGGGGACTAGCGGGAGGGCCGGATGAGCAGTTCTTC	CSAWGLAGGPDEQFF
TRBV12-3/TRBV12-4	TRBJ2-5	TRBD2	NA	TGTGCCAGCAGTCCCCGGGGGGCGGGAGGAGACGAGACCCAGTACTTC	CASSPRGAGGDETQYF
TRBV19	TRBJ2-1	NA	many	TGTGCCAGCAGTATAGGCTCCTACAATGAGCAGTTCTTC	CASSIGSYNEQFF
TRBV12-3/TRBV12-4	TRBJ2-3	NA	few	TGTGCCAGCAGTTTAGCGGGCGGCATCACAGATACGCAGTATTTT	CASSLAGGITDTQYF
TRBV12-3/TRBV12-4	TRBJ2-1	TRBD2	few	TGTGCCAGCAGTTTTTCGACTAGCGGGGGTAATGAGCAGTTCTTC	CASSFSTSGGNEQFF
TRBV2	TRBJ2-3	TRBD2	many	TGTGCGGCGATAGCGGGAGGGACAGATACGCAGTATTTT	CAAIAGGTDTQYF
TRBV5-1	TRBJ2-5	TRBD2	few	TGCGCCAGCACGGGACTAGCGGGGGCCCAAGAGACCCAGTACTTC	CASTGLAGAQETQYF
TRBV5-1	TRBJ2-2	NA	NA	TGCGCCAGCAGCCTTACCCAAGCTATCGGGGAGCTGTTTTTT	CASSLTQAIGELFF
TRBV5-6	TRBJ2-1	NA	many	TGTGCCAGCAGCGCATTGGGGAGCTCCTACAATGAGCAGTTCTTC	CASSALGSSYNEQFF
TRBV4-3	TRBJ2-7	TRBD2	many	TGCGCCAGCAGCCCCAAGCGGGGCCAATCGGGAGAGCAGTACTTC	CASSPKRGQSGEQYF
TRBV2	TRBJ2-7	TRBD1	NA	TGTGCCAGCAGTTTCTTCTTTCTCGGGACAGGGGTCTACGAGCAGTACTTC	CASSFFFLGTGVYEQYF
TRBV20-1	TRBJ1-5	NA	NA	TGCAGTGCCAGTACCCTCTGGGGGCGTAGCAATCAGCCCCAGCATTTT	CSASTLWGRSNQPQHF
TRBV5-5	TRBJ1-5	NA	NA	TGTGCCAGCAGCAGACTTAGCAATCAGCCCCAGCATTTT	CASSRLSNQPQHF
TRBV10-2	TRBJ2-5	NA	NA	TGCGCCACCGCTGGGGAGACCCAGTACTTC	CATAGETQYF
TRBV19	TRBJ2-7	NA	NA	TGTGTGTACGGGGGATGGGCAGCCAAAATGGAGCAGTACTTC	CVYGGWAAKMEQYF
TRBV4-1	TRBJ2-3	TRBD2	few	TGCGCCAGCAGCCAAGGCCCGGGACTAGCGTTTAAAGATACGCAGTATTTT	CASSQGPGLAFKDTQYF
TRBV7-6	TRBJ2-2	TRBD1	few	TGTGCCAGCAGCTCCGGACAGGGGGCGCGAACCGGGGAGCTGTTTTTT	CASSSGQGARTGELFF
TRBV27	TRBJ2-5	NA	NA	TGTGCCAGCAGAGGGGCCGGCCGAGAGACCCAGTACTTC	CASRGAGRETQYF
TRBV12-3/TRBV12-4	TRBJ1-2	NA	NA	TGTGCCAGCAGTTCCGGACCTCTACTAGCTAACTATGGCTACACCTTC	CASSSGPLLANYGYTF
TRBV6-5	TRBJ2-5	NA	few	TGTGCCAGCAGTTACATGGTGGCCAGCCAAGAGACCCAGTACTTC	CASSYMVASQETQYF
TRBV24-1	TRBJ2-7	TRBD1	many	TGTGCCACCAGTGATTCCGGGACAGGACTCTACGAGCAGTACTTC	CATSDSGTGLYEQYF
TRBV5-1	TRBJ1-4	NA	NA	TGCGCCAGCAGCTCAAACAGCCTTAATGAAAAACTGTTTTTT	CASSSNSLNEKLFF
TRBV29-1	TRBJ1-2	TRBD1	many	TGCAGCGTTGGACGCAGGGGGAACTATGGCTACACCTTC	CSVGRRGNYGYTF
TRBV2	TRBJ2-1	NA	few	TGTGCCAGCAGTGTGTTAGCGGAGTCCAACAATGAGCAGTTCTTC	CASSVLAESNNEQFF
TRBV24-1	TRBJ2-1	TRBD1	few	TGTGCCACCAGTGACCCCCGGGACAGGAACAAGGTTGAGCAGTTCTTC	CATSDPRDRNKVEQFF
TRBV7-9	TRBJ1-2	NA	few	TGTGCCAGCAGCTTAATTTTCGGTGAGAACTATGGCTACACCTTC	CASSLIFGENYGYTF
TRBV5-1	TRBJ2-5	NA	NA	TGCGCCAGCAGCTTGGCCGGAGGACGGGAAGAGACCCAGTACTTC	CASSLAGGREETQYF